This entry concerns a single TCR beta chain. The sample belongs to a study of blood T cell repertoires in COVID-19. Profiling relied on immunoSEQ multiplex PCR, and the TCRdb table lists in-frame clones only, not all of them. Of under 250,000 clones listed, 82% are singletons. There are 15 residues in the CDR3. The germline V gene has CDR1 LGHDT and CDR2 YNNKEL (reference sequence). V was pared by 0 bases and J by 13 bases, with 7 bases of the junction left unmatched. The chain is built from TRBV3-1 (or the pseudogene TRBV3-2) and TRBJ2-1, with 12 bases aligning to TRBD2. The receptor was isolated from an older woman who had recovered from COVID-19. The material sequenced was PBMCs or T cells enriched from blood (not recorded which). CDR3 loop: CASSQDGPSGRAQFF. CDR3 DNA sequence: TGTGCCAGCAGCCAAGACGGGCCTAGCGGGAGGGCCCAGTTCTTC.